The next 2 T cell receptor beta chains were all read from a single sample in a study of T cell responses to AZD1222 COVID-19 vaccine. Libraries were prepared by immunoSEQ multiplex PCR; TCRdb keeps only in-frame clonotypes and omits some of them. The data show 130,000 to 150,000 clones, approximately 91% seen once. The sequencing here drew on peripheral blood, taken 28 days after the second AZD1222 dose. These TCRs come from an adult who received the AZD1222 COVID-19 vaccine.

This rearrangement joins TRBV27 to TRBJ2-1; D might be TRBD2 (6 bases). Looked up from germline, CDR1 is MNHEY and CDR2 is SMNVEV (reference sequence). V was trimmed by 7 bases and J by 4 bases, leaving 20 bases between them. This CDR3 contains 16 residues. The CDR3 coding sequence is TGTGCCAGCAATACTTTGCGGGGTAATTCTTACAATGAGCAGTTCTTC. Its translation: CASNTLRGNSYNEQFF.

The chain couples TRBV29-1 to TRBJ2-7; 8 nucleotides line up with TRBD1. Looked up from germline, CDR1 is SQVTM and CDR2 is ANQGSEA. The CDR3 covers 13 residues. The V gene end was trimmed by 4 bases and the J gene end by 3 bases; junction bases not matched to a gene: 5. The CDR3 spells CSVGVTGDYEQYF. For the CDR3, the DNA is TGCAGCGTTGGAGTGACAGGGGACTACGAGCAGTACTTC.